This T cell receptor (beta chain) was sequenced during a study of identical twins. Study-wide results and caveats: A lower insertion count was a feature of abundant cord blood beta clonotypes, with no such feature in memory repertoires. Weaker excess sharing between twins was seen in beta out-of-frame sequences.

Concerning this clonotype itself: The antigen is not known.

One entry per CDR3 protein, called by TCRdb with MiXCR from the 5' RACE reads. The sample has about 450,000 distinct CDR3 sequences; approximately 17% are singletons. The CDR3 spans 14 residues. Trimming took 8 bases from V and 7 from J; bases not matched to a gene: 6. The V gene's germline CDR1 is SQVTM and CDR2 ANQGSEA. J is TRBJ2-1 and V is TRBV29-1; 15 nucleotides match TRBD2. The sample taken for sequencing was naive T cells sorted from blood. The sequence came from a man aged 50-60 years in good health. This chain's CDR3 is CSQGLAGGPNEQFF. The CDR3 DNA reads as TGCAGCCAAGGACTAGCGGGAGGGCCTAATGAGCAGTTCTTC.